The clone carrying this T cell receptor (beta chain) has just one count. Its specificity is unknown. The entry originates in a study of CD8 T cells in Susac syndrome. The study's findings and limits: Susac syndrome CD8+ repertoires were clonally expanded, most strongly in CD8+ TEMRA cells.

The authors reverse transcribed about 0.5 to 1 ug RNA with random hexamers. TCRdb ran MiXCR on the immunoSEQ multiplex PCR reads and lists one entry per CDR3 protein. Of some 200,000 distinct CDR3 sequences listed, 95% are singletons. The receptor was derived from a human donor with Susac syndrome. Material for sequencing was CD8+ T cells from PBMCs.

The CDR3 region is CASSEAGDSYNSPLHF. The CDR3 DNA reads TGTGCCAGCAGTGAAGCTGGGGACTCCTATAATTCACCCCTCCACTTT. V is TRBV2 and J is TRBJ1-6; unclear D gene. The CDR3 loop spans 16 amino acids. Germline CDR1 SNHLY, CDR2 FYNNEI. The V gene lost 0 bases and the J gene lost 0 bases, with 6 bases spanning the gap.